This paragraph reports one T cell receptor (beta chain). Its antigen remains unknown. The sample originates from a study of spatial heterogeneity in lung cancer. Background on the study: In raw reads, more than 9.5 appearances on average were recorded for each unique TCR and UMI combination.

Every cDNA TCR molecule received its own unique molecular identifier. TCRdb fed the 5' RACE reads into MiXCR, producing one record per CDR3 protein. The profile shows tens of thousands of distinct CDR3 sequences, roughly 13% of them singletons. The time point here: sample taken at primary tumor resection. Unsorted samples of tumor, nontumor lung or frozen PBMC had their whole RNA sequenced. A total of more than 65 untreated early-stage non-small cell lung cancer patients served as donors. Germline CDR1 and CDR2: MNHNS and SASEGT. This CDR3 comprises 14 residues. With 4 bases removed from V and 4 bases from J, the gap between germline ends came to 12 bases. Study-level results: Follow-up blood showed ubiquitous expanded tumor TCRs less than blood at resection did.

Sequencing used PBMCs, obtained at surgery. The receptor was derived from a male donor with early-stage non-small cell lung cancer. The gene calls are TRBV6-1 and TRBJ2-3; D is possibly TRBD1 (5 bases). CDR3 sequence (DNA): TGTGCCAGCAGTGTTGGGCAGGGCTCAGATACGCAGTATTTT. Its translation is CASSVGQGSDTQYF.